This T cell receptor (beta chain) was retrieved from a study of cytomegalovirus exposure and HLA in healthy donors. Study in general: The roughly 120 validation repertoires and the 666 first-cohort repertoires shared a platform, a later analysis reported.

Clones were read by immunoSEQ multiplex PCR, and TCRdb kept only the in-frame ones, dropping some. This table has over 100,000 clones, 88% appearing once. This sequence was found in a woman younger than 35 in good health and CMV-seronegative. The sequencing sample was made of PBMCs.

In DNA, the CDR3 is TGCGCCAGCAGCCAAGAAGACACCGTGAGCGAGCAGTACTTC. Its translation: CASSQEDTVSEQYF. The V and J genes are TRBV4-1 and TRBJ2-7; no reliable D call. V lost 0 bases, J lost 6 bases, and 12 bases lay in between. The CDR3 contains 14 residues. The germline V gene encodes CDR1 MGHRA and CDR2 YSYEKL.